The text below deals with one T cell receptor beta chain. What it recognizes is unknown. This entry belongs to a study of T cells in localized non-small cell lung cancer. Study outcomes and limitations: Adjacent lung tissue had a median approximately 57 of the top 100 clones found in the tumor. Only one tumor region was sequenced, so heterogeneity remains possible. Adjacent uninvolved lung had the highest clonality, suggesting focused antigen responses. Blood T cell density predicted longer survival; adjacent-lung clonality, shorter.

Sequencing was performed with immunoSEQ multiplex PCR; in TCRdb, only in-frame clones are kept and a portion is missing. The data contain 45,000 to 70,000 clones, roughly 89% of them singletons. This sample comprised peripheral blood, obtained before any cancer treatment. This clonotype was sampled from a woman aged 35-75 years with stage I lung adenocarcinoma.

CDR3 nucleotide sequence: TGCAGCGCTGACCTCACAGATACGCAGTATTTT. This codes for CSADLTDTQYF. V and J are TRBV20-1 and TRBJ2-3; no reliable D call. Germline V gene sequence: CDR1 DFQATT, CDR2 SNEGSKA (reference sequence). CDR3 length: 11 amino acids.